Described below is a single T cell receptor (beta chain) sequence and its context. Its specificity is unknown. Reverse transcribing all isolated RNA meant expressed TCRB transcripts were sequenced. Libraries were prepared by immunoSEQ multiplex PCR; TCRdb keeps only in-frame clonotypes and omits some of them. The data contain about 99,000 clones, roughly 28% of them seen just once; the ten biggest clones take up 0.53%. The data originate from a study of beta chain features in type 1 diabetes. Study summary: The number of sorted cells examined across all samples was fewer than 110,000,000.

Study-level points and caveats: In comparison with healthy donors, patients had naive, central memory and Treg TCRB repertoires that appeared more similar. A moderate, significant TCRB CDR3 shortening appeared in type 1 diabetes across four CD4+ subsets.

The TCR was taken from a woman aged 18-35 years with type 1 diabetes. Material: central memory CD4+ T cells from blood.

The CDR3, as DNA: TGTGCCAGCAGCTTTCAGGACTATGGCTACACCTTC. Translated, it gives CASSFQDYGYTF. V and J are TRBV13 and TRBJ1-2; D gene ambiguous. Germline V CDR1 and CDR2: PRHDT, FYEKMQ (reference sequence). The length of the CDR3 is 12 residues. V was clipped by 3 bases and J by 3 bases, with 5 bases between them.